This T cell receptor beta chain comes out of a study of T cells after yellow fever vaccination (dated 2019 in TCRdb). At the level of the whole study: The SMART-Seq v4 Ultra Low Input RNA kit was used to prepare libraries from fractions with low cell numbers. To follow T-cell clones before and after primary and booster YFV17D yellow fever vaccination, bulk TCR alpha and beta repertoires were sequenced over time. Bulk PBMC replicates and cell subsets were isolated from blood drawn at multiple timepoints before and after both primary and secondary immunization. Two healthy male donors made up the cohort, one aged 18 to 30 years and the other aged 30 to 40 years. Overall results and qualifications from the work: Because abundant contaminating clonotypes from the bulk population could be contained in FACS-sorted repertoires, computational filtering was required. After the booster, most clones that had expanded after primary vaccination were detected again (nearly 97% of CD4 and around nine tenths of CD8), suggesting broad maintenance of memory. The secondary T-cell response was found to be weaker but faster than the primary response, with a peak reached on day 5 rather than on day 15. Because only a couple of donors were included in the study, the extent to which the findings can be generalized is limited. A small fraction of clonotypes showed up in both the CD4 and CD8 compartments, probably as a result of convergent recombination.

This clonotype was observed many times. The target of this receptor is not known. No qualities accompany the bases; no much larger clone lies one base away. V and J are truncated by 5 bases and 9 bases respectively, leaving an intervening sequence of 13 bases. The CDR3 measures 12 amino acids from cysteine to phenylalanine. The entry retains the CDR3 DNA only, 36 bases that are in frame from base 1. This specimen's treatment or condition label, interpreted: live attenuated yellow fever vaccine strain. At every blood-draw timepoint, two biological replicates of bulk PBMCs were collected. A standard Ficoll-Paque protocol was used to isolate PBMCs from peripheral blood. TriZol was used to extract RNA from bulk PBMCs, CD4 and CD8 fractions, and dextramer-positive and dextramer-negative fractions. TCR cDNA was synthesized by 5'RACE template switching, which introduced a universal primer site and unique molecular identifiers. Priming for cDNA synthesis came from both the TCR alpha and TCR beta constant segments. Libraries were amplified in two PCR steps, with sample barcodes and sequencing adapters added in the second step. Sequencing of libraries was done on Illumina HiSeq 2500 (2x100 bp) or NovaSeq (2x150 bp). Processing in the source paper ran as follows. Reads were demultiplexed and collapsed into UMI consensus sequences with MIGEC, and V(D)J alignment was performed with MiXCR. Vaccine-responding clonotypes were identified with edgeR using replicate PBMC samples, with FDR below 0.01 and a log2 fold change above 5 up to day 15 being required. Each bulk clonotype was labeled CD4 or CD8 based on which sequenced repertoire, CD4 or CD8, contained the clonotype at higher abundance. TCRdb reanalyzed the raw reads on its own, using fastp at Q25 for trimming and MiXCR for clone calling, and kept in-frame beta chains. Every CDR3 protein is listed once, alongside the most common genes and DNA of its rows. TCRdb, rather than the study authors, made the V and J calls. Within this sample are fewer than 450,000 distinct CDR3 sequences, with 7% to 10% of them counted one time only. The ten largest clones take up roughly 18% of the sample.

The sample here was PBMCs, taken about 49 days after the first yellow fever vaccination. The TCR was taken from a man aged 18-30 years who received the YFV17D yellow fever vaccine. The chain is encoded by TRBV12-3 or TRBV12-4 joined to TRBJ1-1; the D gene is perhaps TRBD1, from 6 matching bases. The sequenced DNA: TGTGCCAGCAGTCTCGACAGGCGTCAAGCTTTCTTT. The encoded protein is CASSLDRRQAFF.